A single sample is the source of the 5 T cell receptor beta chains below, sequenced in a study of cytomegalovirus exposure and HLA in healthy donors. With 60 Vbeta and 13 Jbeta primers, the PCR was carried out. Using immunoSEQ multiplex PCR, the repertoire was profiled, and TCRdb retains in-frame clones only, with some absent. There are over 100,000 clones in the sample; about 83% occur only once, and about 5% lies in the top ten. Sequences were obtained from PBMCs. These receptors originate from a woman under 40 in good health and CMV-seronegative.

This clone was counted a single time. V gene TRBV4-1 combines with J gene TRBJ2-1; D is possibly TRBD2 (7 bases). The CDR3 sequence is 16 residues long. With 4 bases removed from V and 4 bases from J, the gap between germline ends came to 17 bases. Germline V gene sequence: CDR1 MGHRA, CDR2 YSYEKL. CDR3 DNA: TGCGCCAGCAGCCCCGTAGGGGGGAGGGCTTACAATGAGCAGTTCTTC. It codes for CASSPVGGRAYNEQFF.

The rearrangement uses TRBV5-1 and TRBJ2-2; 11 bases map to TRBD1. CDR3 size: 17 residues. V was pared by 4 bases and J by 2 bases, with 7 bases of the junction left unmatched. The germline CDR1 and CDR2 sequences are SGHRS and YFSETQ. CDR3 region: CASSGRTGGVNTGELFF. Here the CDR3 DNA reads TGCGCCAGCAGCGGAAGGACAGGGGGCGTAAACACCGGGGAGCTGTTTTTT. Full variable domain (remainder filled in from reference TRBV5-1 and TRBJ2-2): KAGVTQTPRYLIKTRGQQVTLSCSPISGHRSVSWYQQTPGQGLQFLFEYFSETQRNKGNFPGRFSGRQFSNSRSEMNVSTLELGDSALYLCASSGRTGGVNTGELFFGEGSRLTVL.

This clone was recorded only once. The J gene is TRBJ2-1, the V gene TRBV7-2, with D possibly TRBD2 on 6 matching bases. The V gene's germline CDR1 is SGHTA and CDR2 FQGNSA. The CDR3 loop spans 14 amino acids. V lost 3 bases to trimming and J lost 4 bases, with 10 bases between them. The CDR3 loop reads CASSLGDWYNEQFF. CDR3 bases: TGTGCCAGCAGCTTGGGGGACTGGTACAATGAGCAGTTCTTC.

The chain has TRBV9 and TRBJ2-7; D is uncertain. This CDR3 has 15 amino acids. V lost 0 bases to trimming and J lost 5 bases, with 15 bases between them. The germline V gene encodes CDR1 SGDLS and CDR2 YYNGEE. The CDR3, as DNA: TGTGCCAGCAGCGTAGGCGGCTTCGCCTTCGACGAGCAGTACTTC. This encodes CASSVGGFAFDEQYF.

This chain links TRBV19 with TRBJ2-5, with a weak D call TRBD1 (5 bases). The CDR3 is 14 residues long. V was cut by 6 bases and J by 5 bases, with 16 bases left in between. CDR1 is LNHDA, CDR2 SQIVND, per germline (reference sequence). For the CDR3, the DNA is TGTGCCAGTAGGTTGCAGGGTTCCGCGGAGACCCAGTACTTC. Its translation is CASRLQGSAETQYF. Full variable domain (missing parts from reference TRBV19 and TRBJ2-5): DGGITQSPKYLFRKEGQNVTLSCEQNLNHDAMYWYRQDPGQGLRLIYYSQIVNDFQKGDIAEGYSVSREKKESFPLTVTSAQKNPTAFYLCASRLQGSAETQYFGPGTRLLVL.